This T cell receptor beta chain is from a study of T cell changes during pregnancy in multiple sclerosis. Points on this clone: The same CDR3 arises from other DNA sequences in this sample as well.

Sequencing used immunoSEQ multiplex PCR; TCRdb keeps in-frame clones, though not all of them. The table includes approximately 66,000 clones, over 80% detected once. The V and J ends lost 2 bases and 7 bases, in that order; junction bases with no gene match: 4. CDR3 size: 15 residues. In germline, CDR1 is MNHNS, CDR2 SASEGT. This TCR derives from a female donor in good health, enrolled as a control in a pregnancy study. Sample: peripheral blood, taken in the third trimester of pregnancy. The J gene is TRBJ1-6, the V gene TRBV6-1; 8 nucleotides line up with TRBD1. CDR3 nucleotide sequence: TGTGCCAGCAGTGAACTCGACAGGGGCAATTCACCCCTCCACTTT. The encoded protein is CASSELDRGNSPLHF.